The following is a TCR beta chain sequence with its context. Its cognate antigen is unknown. The data belong to a study of cytomegalovirus exposure and HLA in healthy donors. Study-wide findings and caveats: For most subjects, TCR beta sequences were reported to predict HLA-A and HLA-B alleles with accuracy. Presence/absence analyses rested on an assumption that sequencing depth was roughly uniform across donors.

A multiplex PCR was run with 60 Vbeta primers and 13 Jbeta primers. The method was immunoSEQ multiplex PCR; TCRdb's version includes in-frame clones alone and lacks a portion of them. The sample yields almost 95,000 clones, roughly 71% seen once. The ends were cut back, 8 bases at V and 2 bases at J, with 17 bases in the middle. Germline V CDR1 and CDR2: SGHTA, FQGTGA. This CDR3 spans 15 amino acids. The genes are TRBV7-3 and TRBJ2-3, with a tentative D call TRBD1 (6 bases). The sequencing sample was made of PBMCs. The receptor's source is a middle-aged man in good health and CMV-seronegative. The CDR3 DNA reads as TGTGCCAGCGGAGAACAGGGTTCGTCCACAGATACGCAGTATTTT. It translates to CASGEQGSSTDTQYF.